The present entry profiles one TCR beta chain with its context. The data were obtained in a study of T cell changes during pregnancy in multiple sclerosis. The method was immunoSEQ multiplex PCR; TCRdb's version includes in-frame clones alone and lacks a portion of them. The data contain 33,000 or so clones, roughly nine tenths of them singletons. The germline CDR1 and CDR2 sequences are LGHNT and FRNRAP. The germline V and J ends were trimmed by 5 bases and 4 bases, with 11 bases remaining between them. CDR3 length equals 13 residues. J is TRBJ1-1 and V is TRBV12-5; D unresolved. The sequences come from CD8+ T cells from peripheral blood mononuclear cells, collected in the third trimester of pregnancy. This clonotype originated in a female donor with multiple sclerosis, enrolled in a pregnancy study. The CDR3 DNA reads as TGTGCTAGTGGTGTAGGAGTGGGCACTGAAGCTTTCTTT. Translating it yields CASGVGVGTEAFF.